This T cell receptor (beta chain) was recorded in a study of technical replicates of blood from several donors. Looked up from germline, CDR1 is SQVTM and CDR2 is ANQGSEA. This CDR3 has 13 residues. With 4 bases removed from V and 4 bases from J, the gap between germline ends came to 10 bases. Assay: immunoSEQ multiplex PCR; the TCRdb copy retains only in-frame clones and omits some. The profile covers about 100,000 clones, with 95% appearing a single time and more than 0.2% taken by the ten largest. The receptor was isolated from a human donor in good health. This rearrangement joins TRBV29-1 to TRBJ2-2; D call uncertain. Sequencing input: T cells isolated from PBMCs. CDR3 residues: CSVGRLTTGELFF. In DNA form, the CDR3 reads TGCAGCGTTGGCAGGCTAACCACCGGGGAGCTGTTTTTT.